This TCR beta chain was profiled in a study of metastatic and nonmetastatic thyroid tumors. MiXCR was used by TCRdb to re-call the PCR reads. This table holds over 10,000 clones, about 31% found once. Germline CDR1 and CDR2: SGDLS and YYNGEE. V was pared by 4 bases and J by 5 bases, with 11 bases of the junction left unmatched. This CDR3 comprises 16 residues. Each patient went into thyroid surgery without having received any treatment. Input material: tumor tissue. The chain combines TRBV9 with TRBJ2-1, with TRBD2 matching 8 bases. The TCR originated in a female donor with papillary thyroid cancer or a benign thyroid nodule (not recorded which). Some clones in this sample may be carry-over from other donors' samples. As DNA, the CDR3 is TGTGCCAGCAGCTCTAGGACTAGCACCATTCACAATGAGCAGTTCTTC. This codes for CASSSRTSTIHNEQFF.